What follows describes a single TCR beta chain. Its antigen is still unknown. Germline assignment: CDR1 SEHNR and CDR2 FQNEAQ (reference sequence). V gave up 5 bases and J gave up 4 bases, with 11 bases separating them. This CDR3 contains 14 residues. The study ran its PCR with 60 Vbeta and 13 Jbeta primers. The method was immunoSEQ multiplex PCR; TCRdb's version includes in-frame clones alone and lacks a portion of them. This sample contains 30,000 to 45,000 clones. The entry originates in a study of cytomegalovirus exposure and HLA in healthy donors. Overall study results and limits: Later analysis indicated greater clonal expansion among HLA-associated TCR beta chains than among equally common other chains. Specificity of a few CMV-associated chains for CMV antigens was verified in vitro.

This chain uses TRBV7-9 with TRBJ1-4, with D possibly being TRBD1 (6 bases). The specimen sequenced was PBMCs. The TCR sequence derives from a man aged 40-55 years in good health and CMV-seropositive. The CDR3 region has the DNA TGTGCCAGCAGCATGGGACACATTAATGAAAAACTGTTTTTT. This encodes CASSMGHINEKLFF.